These 29 T cell receptor beta chains came from one sample sequenced in a study of Ad26.COV2.S vaccination and SARS-CoV-2 variants. This table comes from immunoSEQ multiplex PCR, and its TCRdb copy is limited to in-frame clones, with some not included. The data contain some 300,000 clones, around 84% of them singletons. Treatment meaning: 15 to 20 received Ad26.COV2.S at low or high dose, single or two shots; a few received placebo; per-sample allocation not given. The samples were gathered on day 63 after the first injection of vaccine or placebo. Here the sequenced sample was peripheral blood, taken in a trial of Ad26.COV2.S vaccine versus placebo. The receptors derive from a person between 18 and 60 years old who received the Ad26.COV2.S COVID-19 vaccine or a placebo.

The chain links TRBV2 to TRBJ1-4; D might be TRBD1 (5 bases). This CDR3 contains 14 residues. V lost 3 bases to trimming and J lost 8 bases, with 13 bases between them. Germline assignment: CDR1 SNHLY and CDR2 FYNNEI. The CDR3 reads CASSEGRADEKLFF. DNA of the CDR3: TGTGCCAGCAGTGAGGGCAGGGCCGACGAAAAACTGTTTTTT.

This chain uses TRBV7-2 with TRBJ2-1, with 7 bases fitting TRBD2. The trim removed 5 bases at V and 2 bases at J, leaving 6 bases unmatched. Per germline, CDR1 SGHTA and CDR2 FQGNSA. There are 15 residues in the CDR3. The CDR3 region is CASSRGLPTYNEQFF. In DNA form, the CDR3 reads TGTGCCAGCAGCCGGGGACTACCCACCTACAATGAGCAGTTCTTC.

The rearrangement uses TRBV3-1 (or the pseudogene TRBV3-2) and TRBJ1-1; D call uncertain. CDR1 LGHDT and CDR2 YNNKEL come from the germline V gene (reference sequence). V was cut by 4 bases and J by 3 bases, with 24 bases left in between. The CDR3 loop spans 18 amino acids. CDR3 sequence (DNA): TGTGCCAGCAGCCCCGTTATATTGGGTCAAGGGAGAGACACTGAAGCTTTCTTT. Protein product: CASSPVILGQGRDTEAFF.

This clone was seen only a few times. The rearrangement uses TRBV5-6 and TRBJ1-2; D unresolved. The CDR3 has 14 amino acids. CDR1 is SGHDT, CDR2 YYEEEE, per germline. V was trimmed by 3 bases and J by 2 bases, leaving 11 bases between them. This CDR3 is CASSSASQNYGYTF. CDR3 DNA sequence: TGTGCCAGCAGCTCCGCCAGTCAAAACTATGGCTACACCTTC.

This clone was found a few times. This chain joins TRBV2 and TRBJ2-1, with TRBD1 matching over 8 bases. In germline, CDR1 is SNHLY, CDR2 FYNNEI. Trimming removed 8 bases from V and 0 bases from J; junction bases left unmatched: 6. This CDR3 region has 15 residues. This chain's CDR3 is CASHRGLSSYNEQFF. CDR3 sequence (DNA): TGTGCCAGCCACAGGGGGTTAAGCTCCTACAATGAGCAGTTCTTC.

The chain links TRBV6-2 or TRBV6-3 to TRBJ1-5; D is ambiguous. With 2 bases removed from V and 4 bases from J, the gap between germline ends came to 6 bases. Germline V gives CDR1 MNHEY, CDR2 SVGEGT. There are 13 residues in the CDR3. This CDR3 reads CASSYAYNQPQHF. The CDR3, as DNA: TGTGCCAGCAGTTACGCTTATAATCAGCCCCAGCATTTT.

The V and J genes are TRBV5-4 and TRBJ2-1, with TRBD2 identical over 8 bases. V trimming: 0 bases; J trimming: 2 bases; junction bases outside the gene matches: 4. The CDR3 has 16 amino acids. Germline V gene data show CDR1 as SGHNT and CDR2 as YYREEE (reference sequence). The CDR3 DNA reads as TGTGCCAGCAGCTTGGGTGCGGGGGGTACCTACAATGAGCAGTTCTTC. Its protein is CASSLGAGGTYNEQFF.

CDR3 residues: CASSLDYGETQYF. The CDR3 DNA is TGCGCCAGCAGCTTGGACTATGGGGAGACCCAGTACTTC. The V gene is TRBV5-1, the J gene TRBJ2-5, with unresolved D. Between the trimmed V and J ends, which lost 0 bases and 5 bases, there was a span of 8 bases. The V gene's germline CDR1 is SGHRS and CDR2 YFSETQ. The CDR3 sequence is 13 residues long.

This rearrangement joins TRBV19 to TRBJ1-6; D gene unclear. Germline V gives CDR1 LNHDA, CDR2 SQIVND (reference sequence). The CDR3 is made up of 13 amino acids. The V end lost 3 bases, the J end lost 8 bases, and 8 bases lay between the germline ends. CDR3 loop: CASSISKDSPLHF. CDR3 bases: TGTGCCAGTAGTATCTCGAAGGATTCACCCCTCCACTTT.

The chain links TRBV2 to TRBJ1-1; D uncertain. From germline, CDR1 is SNHLY and CDR2 FYNNEI. This CDR3 comprises 13 residues. Trimming removed 4 bases at V and 0 bases at J, with 6 bases between. CDR3 amino acids: CASSGHMNTEAFF. CDR3 nucleotides: TGTGCCAGCAGTGGACACATGAACACTGAAGCTTTCTTT. Complete variable domain (other parts from reference TRBV2 and TRBJ1-1): EPEVTQTPSHQVTQMGQEVILRCVPISNHLYFYWYRQILGQKVEFLVSFYNNEISEKSEIFDDQFSVERPDGSNFTLKIRSTKLEDSAMYFCASSGHMNTEAFFGQGTRLTVV.

The chain combines TRBV3-1 (or the pseudogene TRBV3-2) with TRBJ2-7, with D perhaps TRBD2 (6 bases). V lost 7 bases to trimming and J lost 4 bases, with 17 bases between them. The CDR3 sequence is 14 residues long. The germline gives CDR1 LGHDT, CDR2 YNNKEL (reference sequence). The CDR3 loop is CASTSRGTGYEQYF. For the CDR3, the DNA is TGTGCCAGCACCAGCCGCGGGACTGGGTACGAGCAGTACTTC.

This clone was observed at least ten times. The chain links TRBV9 to TRBJ1-4, with D possibly being TRBD1 (5 bases). Trimming left V 4 bases short and J 3 bases short, with 13 bases between. This CDR3 has 15 amino acids. Looked up from germline, CDR1 is SGDLS and CDR2 is YYNGEE. The CDR3 protein is CASSISTDPNEKLFF. The CDR3 bases are TGTGCCAGCAGCATATCGACAGACCCTAATGAAAAACTGTTTTTT.

The chain joins TRBV6-5 to TRBJ1-5; D might be TRBD1 (5 bases). Germline V gene data show CDR1 as MNHEY and CDR2 as SVGAGI. CDR3 length equals 15 residues. Trimming stripped 6 bases from V and 11 bases from J, with 23 bases between. CDR3 in DNA: TGTGCCAGCAGGGCGACGGCGTCGGGGCGCTGGGCCCAGCATTTT. Its translation is CASRATASGRWAQHF.

The V gene is TRBV5-1, the J gene TRBJ1-1, with a possible D match to TRBD1 (6 bases). CDR1 SGHRS and CDR2 YFSETQ come from the germline V gene. The CDR3 totals 13 residues. V dropped 5 bases and J dropped 3 bases, with 11 bases sitting between them. The CDR3 DNA follows: TGCGCCAGCAGTTTTACAGGGCACACTGAAGCTTTCTTT. Translating it yields CASSFTGHTEAFF.

J is TRBJ1-1 and V is TRBV5-1, with no clear D. Germline CDR1 SGHRS, CDR2 YFSETQ. This CDR3 has 13 amino acids. Trimming stripped 8 bases from V and 1 base from J, with 12 bases between. The CDR3 DNA sequence: TGCGCCAGTACCCTCGCAAGGAACACTGAAGCTTTCTTT. It yields the protein CASTLARNTEAFF.

The V call is TRBV30, the J call TRBJ1-4, with D unresolved. V lost 2 bases and J 5 bases, leaving 15 bases between the germline ends. The germline V gene has CDR1 GTSNPN and CDR2 SVGIG (reference sequence). This CDR3 region has 15 residues. The CDR3 DNA follows: TGTGCCTGGAGTCGGCTGCGTATGGTGAATGAAAAACTGTTTTTT. This translates into CAWSRLRMVNEKLFF.

The genes are TRBV11-2 and TRBJ1-1; D perhaps matches TRBD1 (5 bases). The CDR3 covers 14 residues. Germline V gene sequence: CDR1 SGHAT, CDR2 FQNNGV. The ends were cut back, 4 bases at V and 0 bases at J, with 9 bases in the middle. The CDR3 nucleotides read TGTGCCAGCAGCTGGGGGACCTTGAACACTGAAGCTTTCTTT. Translation: CASSWGTLNTEAFF. Supplemented by reference TRBV11-2 and TRBJ1-1, the full variable domain reads EAGVAQSPRYKIIEKRQSVAFWCNPISGHATLYWYQQILGQGPKLLIQFQNNGVVDDSQLPKDRFSAERLKGVDSTLKIQPAKLEDSAVYLCASSWGTLNTEAFFGQGTRLTVV.

CDR3 coding DNA: TGTGCCAGCAGCCGCCGACTAGCTACGGAGACCCAGTACTTC. It specifies CASSRRLATETQYF. This chain links TRBV7-2 with TRBJ2-5; 7 positions agree with TRBD2. With V trimmed by 5 bases and J by 5 bases, 8 bases remained unmatched. The CDR3 covers 14 residues. Germline CDR1 SGHTA, CDR2 FQGNSA.

The chain carries TRBV3-1 (or the pseudogene TRBV3-2) and TRBJ2-1, with 10 bases fitting TRBD1. The CDR3 is 14 residues long. With V trimmed by 4 bases and J by 8 bases, 5 bases remained unmatched. In germline, CDR1 is LGHDT, CDR2 YNNKEL (reference sequence). The CDR3 reads CASSPDRGLDEQFF. The CDR3 nucleotides are TGTGCCAGCAGCCCGGACAGGGGGTTGGATGAGCAGTTCTTC.

The rearrangement joins TRBV9 to TRBJ2-2; 8 bases map to TRBD2. Trimming removed 3 bases from V and 7 bases from J; junction bases left unmatched: 11. The CDR3 runs 16 residues. CDR1 SGDLS and CDR2 YYNGEE come from the germline V gene. The CDR3 sequence: CASSASPGGQSGELFF. In DNA, the CDR3 is TGTGCCAGCAGCGCTTCCCCGGGGGGGCAAAGCGGGGAGCTGTTTTTT.

V gene TRBV5-6 combines with J gene TRBJ1-4; D is unclear. V lost 0 bases and J lost 0, with 6 bases in between. Per germline, CDR1 SGHDT and CDR2 YYEEEE. CDR3 length: 15 amino acids. The CDR3 DNA reads as TGTGCCAGCAGCTTGGGCAGTGCAACTAATGAAAAACTGTTTTTT. Its protein is CASSLGSATNEKLFF.

The gene calls are TRBV27 and TRBJ1-1; D gene uncertain. V gave up 1 base and J gave up 5 bases, with 11 bases separating them. CDR1 MNHEY and CDR2 SMNVEV come from the germline V gene (reference sequence). The CDR3 contains 14 residues. The CDR3 region is CASSLYPGQTEAFF. The CDR3 nucleotides read TGTGCCAGCAGTTTATATCCAGGTCAGACTGAAGCTTTCTTT.

V is TRBV6-2 or TRBV6-3 and J is TRBJ1-1, with 7 bases identical to TRBD1. The CDR3 has 16 amino acids. The germline V gene has CDR1 MNHEY and CDR2 SVGEGT. Unmatched junction bases numbered 12, after V lost 3 bases and J lost 5 bases. CDR3 in DNA: TGTGCCAGCAGTTATGGTTTGACAGGGAGAAATACTGAAGCTTTCTTT. Translation: CASSYGLTGRNTEAFF.

The chain joins TRBV6-2 or TRBV6-3 to TRBJ2-2; tentatively, D is TRBD2 (6 bases). Germline CDR1 MNHEY, CDR2 SVGEGT. This CDR3 contains 18 residues. The V end was cut by 2 bases, the J end by 7 bases, with 23 bases between. Here the CDR3 reads CASSYPRIAADRGGELFF. CDR3 coding DNA: TGTGCCAGCAGTTACCCTAGGATAGCGGCGGATCGGGGCGGGGAGCTGTTTTTT.

V and J are TRBV7-9 and TRBJ1-6; 8 bases agree with TRBD1. V shed 1 base, J shed 7 bases, and the junction held 3 bases outside the gene matches. Germline loops: CDR1 SEHNR, CDR2 FQNEAQ (reference sequence). The CDR3 spans 15 residues. The CDR3 nucleotides read TGTGCCAGCAGCTTAGGGACAGGGATCAATTCACCCCTCCACTTT. This gives the protein CASSLGTGINSPLHF.

The V gene is TRBV6-1, the J gene TRBJ1-1; no reliable D call. The CDR3 loop spans 16 amino acids. The germline V gene has CDR1 MNHNS and CDR2 SASEGT. The germline V and J ends were trimmed by 2 bases and 1 base, with 14 bases remaining between them. The CDR3 loop is CASSERSPPGNTEAFF. The CDR3 DNA sequence: TGTGCCAGCAGTGAAAGGTCTCCCCCGGGGAACACTGAAGCTTTCTTT.

The J gene is TRBJ1-2, the V gene TRBV6-1; TRBD1 might be the D (6 bases). The CDR3 is 13 amino acids. Trimming removed 3 bases from V and 7 bases from J, with 12 bases in between. Germline V gives CDR1 MNHNS, CDR2 SASEGT. The chain's CDR3 is CASSEISGVGYTF. Written as DNA, the CDR3 is TGTGCCAGCAGTGAGATTTCAGGGGTTGGCTACACCTTC.

The rearrangement uses TRBV20-1 and TRBJ1-1, with a weak D call TRBD1 (6 bases). Germline-derived CDR1 and CDR2 are DFQATT and SNEGSKA (reference sequence). The CDR3 runs 14 residues. Trimming removed 3 bases from V and 3 bases from J, with 14 bases in between. The CDR3 spells CSASRQGRDTEAFF. The CDR3 DNA sequence: TGCAGTGCTAGTCGGCAGGGGAGGGACACTGAAGCTTTCTTT.

The chain is built from TRBV5-1 and TRBJ1-1; no firm D call. The CDR3 extends over 12 amino acids. The germline gives CDR1 SGHRS, CDR2 YFSETQ. The germline V and J ends were trimmed by 3 bases and 6 bases, with 9 bases remaining between them. The CDR3 nucleotides are TGCGCCAGCAGCTCGGACGGGCCTGAAGCTTTCTTT. Its protein product is CASSSDGPEAFF.